Below, 2 T cell receptor beta chains from the same sample are listed, as sequenced in a study of T cell changes during pregnancy in multiple sclerosis. Measured with immunoSEQ multiplex PCR; TCRdb has only the in-frame clones, and not every one. The repertoire holds approximately 50,000 clones, roughly 94% seen once, with around 0.31% in the top ten. Sequences were derived from CD4+ T cells from peripheral blood mononuclear cells, sampled in the third trimester of pregnancy. The receptors shown here come from a female donor with multiple sclerosis, enrolled in a pregnancy study.

The CDR3 here is CASSQDWTAGVGDTQYF. As DNA, the CDR3 is TGTGCCAGCAGCCAAGATTGGACAGCGGGAGTGGGAGATACGCAGTATTTT. The V call is TRBV4-2, the J call TRBJ2-3; 8 bases fit TRBD2. CDR1 is LGHNA and CDR2 is YNFKEQ in the germline V gene. The CDR3 covers 17 residues. The trim removed 0 bases at V and 5 bases at J, leaving 10 bases unmatched.

CDR3 DNA sequence: TGTGCCAGCATTTGGGCCGACTATGGCTACACCTTC. This sequence encodes CASIWADYGYTF. The rearrangement uses TRBV2 and TRBJ1-2; D uncertain. Germline assignment: CDR1 SNHLY and CDR2 FYNNEI. Trimming took 7 bases from V and 3 from J, leaving 9 bases between them. The CDR3 contains 12 residues.